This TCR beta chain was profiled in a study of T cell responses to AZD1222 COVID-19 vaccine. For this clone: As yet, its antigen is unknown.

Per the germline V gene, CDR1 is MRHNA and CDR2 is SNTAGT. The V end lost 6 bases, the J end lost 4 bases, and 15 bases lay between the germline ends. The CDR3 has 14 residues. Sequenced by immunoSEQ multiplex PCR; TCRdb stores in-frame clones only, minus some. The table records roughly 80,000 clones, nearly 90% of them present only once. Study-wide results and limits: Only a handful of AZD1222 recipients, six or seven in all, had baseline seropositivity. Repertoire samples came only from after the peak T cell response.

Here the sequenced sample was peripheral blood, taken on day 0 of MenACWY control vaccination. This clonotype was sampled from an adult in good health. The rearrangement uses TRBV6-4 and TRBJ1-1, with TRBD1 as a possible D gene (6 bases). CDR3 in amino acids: CASRVDSLSTEAFF. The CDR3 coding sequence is TGTGCCAGCAGGGTGGACAGTTTGAGCACTGAAGCTTTCTTT.